This TCR beta chain was sequenced during a study of cytomegalovirus exposure and HLA in healthy donors. Study context: Across 350 to 500 genotyped donors, approximately 81% landed in the Caucasian-associated ancestry cluster. Study-wide points: It was in a later analysis that TCR association rates were seen to vary by HLA locus, highest for DRB1 and lowest for HLA-C. In vitro assays verified that three CMV-associated chains recognized CMV antigens specifically. TCR beta chain V- and J-gene trimming was linked, in a later analysis, to a missense variant in DCLRE1C.

The germline V and J ends were trimmed by 4 bases and 2 bases, with 14 bases remaining between them. The CDR3 is 15 residues long. The V gene's germline CDR1 is MNHEY and CDR2 SVGAGI. It was with 60 Vbeta and 13 Jbeta primers that the PCR ran. Method: immunoSEQ multiplex PCR; TCRdb's copy keeps in-frame clones and lacks some. The top ten hold around 16% of the sample, which has over 80,000 clones, 55% to 85% seen once. Worth noting for this clone: Its target is unknown.

This chain connects TRBV6-5 to TRBJ2-5, with a possible D match to TRBD1 (6 bases). Sequencing used PBMCs. The origin of this receptor is a woman aged 18-29 years in good health and CMV-seropositive. DNA of the CDR3: TGTGCCAGCAGTTTCCTCGTTACAGGGCAAGAGACCCAGTACTTC. Amino acids: CASSFLVTGQETQYF.